This TCR beta chain was obtained from a study of identical twins. cDNA carried unique molecular identifiers, and a universal primer site was added by template switching. TCRdb redid the calling of the 5' RACE reads with MiXCR, one entry per CDR3 protein. The sample has 570,000 or so distinct CDR3 sequences, approximately 9.6% seen once. Study findings and constraints: Models came in too low on out-of-frame TCR alpha sharing in monozygotic twins. Weaker excess twin sharing was observed in beta out-of-frame sequences.

CDR1 SNHLY and CDR2 FYNNEI come from the germline V gene. The length of the CDR3 is 14 residues. The ends were cut back, 1 base at V and 4 bases at J, with 10 bases in the middle. As regards this clonotype: The antigen is not known.

The same data also went into a second study, on yellow fever vaccine responses in identical twins.

The sequenced material came from PBMCs. This receptor was taken from a woman aged 18-29 years in good health. The chain is built from TRBV2 and TRBJ2-5, with no clear D. The CDR3 DNA reads TGTGCCAGCAGTGAAGAATGGAAACCAGAGACCCAGTACTTC. Translated: CASSEEWKPETQYF.